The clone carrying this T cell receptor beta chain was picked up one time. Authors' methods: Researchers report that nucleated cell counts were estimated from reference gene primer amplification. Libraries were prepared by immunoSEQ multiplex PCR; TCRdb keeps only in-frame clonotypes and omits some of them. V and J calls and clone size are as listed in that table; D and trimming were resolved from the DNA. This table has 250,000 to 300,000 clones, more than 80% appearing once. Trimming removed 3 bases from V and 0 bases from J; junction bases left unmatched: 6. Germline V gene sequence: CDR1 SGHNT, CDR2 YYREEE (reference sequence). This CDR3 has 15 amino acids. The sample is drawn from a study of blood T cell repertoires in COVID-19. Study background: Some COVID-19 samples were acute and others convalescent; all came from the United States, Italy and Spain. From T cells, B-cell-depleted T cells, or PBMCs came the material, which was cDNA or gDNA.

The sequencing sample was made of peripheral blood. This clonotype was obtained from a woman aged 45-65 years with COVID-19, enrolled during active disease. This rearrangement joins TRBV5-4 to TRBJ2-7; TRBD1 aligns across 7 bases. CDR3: CASSSGTDHSYEQYF. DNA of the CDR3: TGTGCCAGCAGCTCCGGGACAGACCACTCCTACGAGCAGTACTTC.